This T cell receptor beta chain was recorded in a study of brain T cells in children with intractable seizures. The CDR3 runs 16 residues. Trimming removed 1 base at V and 1 base at J, with 10 bases between. From germline, CDR1 is KGHDR and CDR2 SFDVKD. The sequenced cases were selected for having the highest brain T cell transcript signatures. Libraries were prepared by immunoSEQ multiplex PCR; TCRdb keeps only in-frame clonotypes and omits some of them. The repertoire holds around 100,000 clones, with roughly 92% as singletons. The chain carries TRBV24-1 and TRBJ2-1, with D hard to call. The specimen comprised peripheral blood, sampled at surgery. The sequence derives from a boy in the first two years of life with hemimegalencephaly and intractable seizures. This chain's CDR3 is CATSDLGNPSYNEQFF. CDR3 nucleotide sequence: TGTGCCACCAGTGATTTAGGTAACCCTTCCTACAATGAGCAGTTCTTC.